The 15 T cell receptor beta chains given below trace back to one sample, sequenced in a study of monozygotic twins with inflammatory bowel disease. TCRdb re-called the 5' RACE reads and gives one entry per CDR3 protein, without DNA. The sample holds around 410,000 distinct CDR3 sequences. The source material was blood. These receptors originate from a human donor with ulcerative colitis or Crohn's disease, or a healthy co-twin of an affected twin (not recorded which).

The genes are TRBV25-1 and TRBJ1-2; the D call of TRBD1 rests on TCRdb alone, since no DNA is present to check it. The germline V gene has CDR1 MGHDK and CDR2 SYGVNS. CDR3 length: 13 residues. CDR3 sequence reads: CASSAGQPYGYTF.

The rearrangement uses TRBV14 and TRBJ1-3; TCRdb's D gene call, TRBD1, goes unchecked for lack of DNA. The CDR3 spans 16 residues. Germline V lookup: CDR1 SGHDN, CDR2 FVKESK. The CDR3 here is CASSQEGHPPRNTIYF.

The chain combines TRBV3-1 with TRBJ2-1; TCRdb names TRBD2, which stays unverified in the absence of DNA. This CDR3 is built from 13 residues. In germline, CDR1 is LGHDT, CDR2 YNNKEL (reference sequence). CDR3 region: CASSSIAGNEQFF.

The gene calls are TRBV5-1 and TRBJ2-1. The CDR3 consists of 14 residues. Germline loops: CDR1 SGHRS, CDR2 YFSETQ. CDR3 protein: CASSLEQASNEQFF.

V gene TRBV29-1 combines with J gene TRBJ1-4; TCRdb names TRBD1, which stays unverified in the absence of DNA. CDR1 and CDR2 from the germline V gene are SQVTM and ANQGSEA. The CDR3 length is 12 residues. The CDR3 spells CSVRAGGEKLFF.

The V and J genes are TRBV12-3 or TRBV12-4 and TRBJ2-2. The CDR3 is 13 amino acids. The CDR3 sequence is CASSFGSAGELFF.

The gene calls are TRBV20-1 and TRBJ2-5. Germline-derived CDR1 and CDR2 are DFQATT and SNEGSKA (reference sequence). This CDR3 is 13 amino acids long. CDR3 loop: CSARDSYQETQYF.

This chain connects TRBV30 to TRBJ1-3. The germline V gene has CDR1 GTSNPN and CDR2 SVGIG (reference sequence). This CDR3 is 15 amino acids long. The CDR3 reads CAWRPGLISGNTIYF.

CDR3 region: CASSSDRGGPQHF. The chain combines TRBV12-3 or TRBV12-4 with TRBJ1-5; checking the TCRdb D call of TRBD1 is not possible without DNA. There are 13 residues in the CDR3.

The chain employs TRBV5-6 and TRBJ2-3. Germline-derived CDR1 and CDR2 are SGHDT and YYEEEE. The CDR3 spans 15 residues. CDR3 sequence: CASSLGPLITDTQYF.

The chain combines TRBV5-1 with TRBJ2-2. The CDR3 has 13 amino acids. CDR1 SGHRS and CDR2 YFSETQ come from the germline V gene. This chain's CDR3 is CASSLDPSGELFF.

This chain links TRBV5-1 with TRBJ2-3; TCRdb reports TRBD2, a call that lacks DNA to check it against. The CDR3 has 18 residues. Per germline, CDR1 SGHRS and CDR2 YFSETQ. The CDR3 spells CASSLKSLAGVFTDTQYF.

The rearrangement links TRBV30 to TRBJ2-3; TCRdb selects TRBD1, and the lack of DNA leaves this call unchecked. Germline values: CDR1 GTSNPN, CDR2 SVGIG (reference sequence). CDR3 length: 14 amino acids. The CDR3 loop is CAWGPGVGTDTQYF.

The chain links TRBV29-1 to TRBJ2-2; with no DNA, the TCRdb D assignment of TRBD1 cannot be verified. The CDR3 has 15 amino acids. Germline CDR1 SQVTM, CDR2 ANQGSEA. The chain's CDR3 is CSVEASNRRTGELFF.

The chain joins TRBV7-9 to TRBJ2-2; TCRdb's D gene call, TRBD2, goes unchecked for lack of DNA. This CDR3 region has 16 residues. In germline, CDR1 is SEHNR, CDR2 FQNEAQ (reference sequence). CDR3 in amino acids: CASTLGLAGATGELFF.